The rows below give T cell receptor beta chains drawn from one sample of a study of blood T cell repertoires in COVID-19. Produced via immunoSEQ multiplex PCR; TCRdb's table is partial and in-frame only. The repertoire holds about 240,000 clones, with 88% as singletons. The sequenced material came from peripheral blood. The source is a woman in her 40s who had recovered from COVID-19. Each CDR3 is given with its conserved first and last residue. D genes are given only for firm matches. Only part of the rows carry a size: once, few, many, or a class if the clone is expanded.

clone_size: .; v_call: TRBV19; d_call: .; j_call: TRBJ2-1; cdr3_aa: CASSIGPGVSEQFF; cdr3_nt: TGTGCCAGTAGTATAGGACCGGGGGTTAGTGAGCAGTTCTTC
clone_size: .; v_call: TRBV27; d_call: TRBD1; j_call: TRBJ2-3; cdr3_aa: CASSTPGQGNRWGQYF; cdr3_nt: TGTGCCAGCAGTACCCCGGGACAGGGGAACCGTTGGGGGCAGTATTTT
clone_size: .; v_call: TRBV7-9; d_call: TRBD1; j_call: TRBJ1-4; cdr3_aa: CASSSTTDRDRGEKLFF; cdr3_nt: TGTGCCAGCAGCTCAACCACCGACCGGGACAGGGGTGAAAAACTGTTTTTT
clone_size: .; v_call: TRBV5-5; d_call: .; j_call: TRBJ2-1; cdr3_aa: CASKSRDEQFF; cdr3_nt: TGTGCCAGCAAAAGCCGCGATGAGCAGTTCTTC
clone_size: .; v_call: TRBV27; d_call: .; j_call: TRBJ1-5; cdr3_aa: CASSLDRDQASPHQPQHF; cdr3_nt: TGTGCCAGCAGTTTAGATCGGGATCAGGCCTCCCCCCATCAGCCCCAGCATTTT
clone_size: once; v_call: TRBV19; d_call: TRBD2; j_call: TRBJ2-1; cdr3_aa: CASSPGLAIFGEQFF; cdr3_nt: TGTGCCAGTAGTCCGGGACTAGCGATATTTGGTGAGCAGTTCTTC
clone_size: few; v_call: TRBV7-9; d_call: .; j_call: TRBJ2-3; cdr3_aa: CASSLGGPDTQYF; cdr3_nt: TGTGCCAGCAGCTTAGGGGGCCCAGATACGCAGTATTTT
clone_size: .; v_call: TRBV18; d_call: .; j_call: TRBJ2-1; cdr3_aa: CASSPPTSLGEQFF; cdr3_nt: TGTGCCAGCTCACCACCAACTAGCCTGGGTGAGCAGTTCTTC
clone_size: once; v_call: TRBV19; d_call: .; j_call: TRBJ2-2; cdr3_aa: CASTIRGRVWDTGELFF; cdr3_nt: TGTGCCAGTACCATAAGGGGGAGGGTATGGGACACCGGGGAGCTGTTTTTT
clone_size: .; v_call: TRBV5-6; d_call: .; j_call: TRBJ1-2; cdr3_aa: CASSLNGLGGYTF; cdr3_nt: TGTGCCAGCAGCTTGAACGGCCTCGGGGGCTACACCTTC
clone_size: .; v_call: TRBV9; d_call: TRBD1; j_call: TRBJ1-3; cdr3_aa: CASSPNRGGNTIYF; cdr3_nt: TGTGCCAGCAGTCCGAACAGGGGAGGAAACACCATATATTTT
clone_size: .; v_call: TRBV30; d_call: TRBD1; j_call: TRBJ1-1; cdr3_aa: CAWSWDRNTEAFF; cdr3_nt: TGTGCCTGGAGCTGGGACAGAAACACTGAAGCTTTCTTT
clone_size: .; v_call: TRBV15; d_call: TRBD1; j_call: TRBJ1-5; cdr3_aa: CATSIDRAEYQPQHF; cdr3_nt: TGTGCCACCAGCATTGACAGGGCCGAATATCAGCCCCAGCATTTT
clone_size: .; v_call: TRBV19; d_call: .; j_call: TRBJ1-1; cdr3_aa: CASSMGVGRARTEAFF; cdr3_nt: TGTGCCAGTAGTATGGGCGTGGGCAGGGCAAGGACTGAAGCTTTCTTT
clone_size: .; v_call: TRBV7-9; d_call: .; j_call: TRBJ2-5; cdr3_aa: CASSPSGPLRTQYF; cdr3_nt: TGTGCCAGCAGCCCAAGCGGGCCCCTCCGGACCCAGTACTTC
clone_size: .; v_call: TRBV27; d_call: TRBD2; j_call: TRBJ2-1; cdr3_aa: CASTSGAPHNEQFF; cdr3_nt: TGTGCCAGCACTAGCGGGGCCCCCCACAATGAGCAGTTCTTC
clone_size: .; v_call: TRBV4-3; d_call: TRBD1; j_call: TRBJ1-1; cdr3_aa: CASSHAGGLNTEAFF; cdr3_nt: TGCGCCAGCAGCCACGCAGGGGGATTGAACACTGAAGCTTTCTTT
clone_size: .; v_call: TRBV19; d_call: TRBD2; j_call: TRBJ2-2; cdr3_aa: CASSLRGVPGELFF; cdr3_nt: TGTGCCAGTAGTCTCCGGGGGGTCCCCGGGGAGCTGTTTTTT
clone_size: .; v_call: TRBV30; d_call: .; j_call: TRBJ2-1; cdr3_aa: CAWSVRGGVSYNEQFF; cdr3_nt: TGTGCCTGGAGTGTACGGGGCGGGGTCTCTTACAATGAGCAGTTCTTC
clone_size: .; v_call: TRBV18; d_call: TRBD2; j_call: TRBJ2-1; cdr3_aa: CASSPPLAGIRYNEQFF; cdr3_nt: TGTGCCAGCTCACCACCCCTAGCGGGAATTAGGTACAATGAGCAGTTCTTC
clone_size: .; v_call: TRBV7-9; d_call: .; j_call: TRBJ1-4; cdr3_aa: CASSLGGKGWLFF; cdr3_nt: TGTGCCAGCAGCTTAGGGGGCAAGGGTTGGCTGTTTTTT
clone_size: .; v_call: TRBV6-2/TRBV6-3; d_call: .; j_call: TRBJ1-6; cdr3_aa: CASSPRTARDNSPLHF; cdr3_nt: TGTGCCAGCAGCCCTCGGACAGCCCGAGATAATTCACCCCTCCACTTT
clone_size: .; v_call: TRBV3-1/TRBV3-2; d_call: .; j_call: TRBJ2-7; cdr3_aa: CASTPGGAVDEQYF; cdr3_nt: TGTGCCAGCACCCCCGGTGGGGCCGTCGACGAGCAGTACTTC
clone_size: .; v_call: TRBV18; d_call: .; j_call: TRBJ1-3; cdr3_aa: CASSPATVRGNTIYF; cdr3_nt: TGTGCCAGCTCACCTGCGACAGTGCGGGGAAACACCATATATTTT
clone_size: .; v_call: TRBV5-1; d_call: TRBD2; j_call: TRBJ2-1; cdr3_aa: CASSLTSAYNEQFF; cdr3_nt: TGCGCCAGCAGCTTGACTAGCGCCTACAATGAGCAGTTCTTC
clone_size: .; v_call: TRBV9; d_call: TRBD2; j_call: TRBJ2-1; cdr3_aa: CATSREVGEGEQFF; cdr3_nt: TGTGCCACCTCGCGGGAGGTCGGTGAAGGTGAGCAGTTCTTC
clone_size: .; v_call: TRBV4-3; d_call: TRBD2; j_call: TRBJ2-7; cdr3_aa: CASNHRTSEYEQYF; cdr3_nt: TGCGCCAGCAACCACCGGACTAGCGAGTACGAGCAGTACTTC
clone_size: .; v_call: TRBV30; d_call: TRBD1; j_call: TRBJ1-5; cdr3_aa: CAWTQGVDQPQHF; cdr3_nt: TGTGCCTGGACACAGGGGGTCGATCAGCCCCAGCATTTT
clone_size: .; v_call: TRBV2; d_call: TRBD1; j_call: TRBJ1-6; cdr3_aa: CASTPGGGRSPLHF; cdr3_nt: TGTGCCAGCACTCCGGGAGGGGGCAGGTCACCCCTCCACTTT